The 28 T cell receptor beta chains presented below share a single source sample, sequenced in a study of patients and donors after allogeneic stem cell transplantation. MiXCR was run by TCRdb on the RT-PCR reads, yielding one entry per CDR3 protein. The sample gives approximately 150,000 distinct CDR3 sequences, 30% to 45% of which show up once; about 50% is in the top ten. Sequencing was carried out using blood, either unsorted or a sorted T cell fraction (not recorded which). The receptors shown here come from a human donor who was either an allogeneic HSCT recipient or a stem cell or donor lymphocyte infusion donor (not recorded which). It is not recorded whose cells these are; they may come from a transplant donor.

The CDR3 DNA is TGCAGCGTTGCAGTAGCGGGGGTGGGCGATGAGCAGTTCTTC. Its protein is CSVAVAGVGDEQFF. The V gene is TRBV29-1, the J gene TRBJ2-1; 9 bases match TRBD2. Losses at the gene ends were 4 bases for V and 8 bases for J; bases not matched to a gene: 9. This CDR3 is built from 14 residues. In germline, CDR1 is SQVTM, CDR2 ANQGSEA.

This chain links TRBV7-3 with TRBJ1-2, with a possible D match to TRBD1 (6 bases). Germline V gene data show CDR1 as SGHTA and CDR2 as FQGTGA. The V gene lost 2 bases and the J gene lost 6 bases, with 22 bases spanning the gap. The length of the CDR3 is 17 residues. The CDR3 DNA reads TGTGCCAGCAGCTTACGTAGCCTACCAGGGGAAATTGATGGCTACACCTTC. Encoded protein: CASSLRSLPGEIDGYTF.

V is TRBV9 and J is TRBJ1-1, with 7 bases matching TRBD1. From germline, CDR1 is SGDLS and CDR2 YYNGEE. Trimming took 5 bases from V and 4 from J; bases not matched to a gene: 8. The CDR3 is made up of 14 amino acids. The CDR3: CASRGQTGGTEAFF. CDR3 sequence (DNA): TGTGCCAGCAGGGGACAGACCGGCGGCACTGAAGCTTTCTTT.

This clonotype was found once. The CDR3 DNA is TGTGCCAGCAGTAAATCAGGGGAATACAATGAGCAGTTCTTC. The encoded protein is CASSKSGEYNEQFF. The V and J genes are TRBV12-3 or TRBV12-4 and TRBJ2-1; a weak D match, TRBD1 (6 bases). V was pared by 5 bases and J by 4 bases, with 12 bases between. The CDR3 consists of 14 residues.

The chain links TRBV12-3 or TRBV12-4 to TRBJ2-5; D tentatively fits TRBD1 or TRBD2 (6 bases each). Deletions cut 11 bases from V and 5 bases from J, with 12 bases between. This CDR3 region has 11 residues. CDR3 nucleotides: TGTGCCTCCCGGGGGCACGAGACCCAGTACTTC. As protein: CASRGHETQYF.

This clonotype was observed a handful of times. The rearrangement links TRBV5-6 to TRBJ2-7; the D call may be TRBD1 or TRBD2 (5 bases each). From germline, CDR1 is SGHDT and CDR2 YYEEEE. Trimming cost V 4 bases and J 0 bases, with 17 bases left between them. The CDR3 has 16 amino acids. CDR3 in amino acids: CASSLRQGVGSYEQYF. In nucleotides, the CDR3 is TGTGCCAGCAGCCTGAGGCAGGGAGTGGGCTCCTACGAGCAGTACTTC.

The J gene is TRBJ2-5, the V gene TRBV4-2; the D gene is possibly TRBD2 (7 bases). V lost 5 bases and J 2 bases, leaving 12 bases between the germline ends. There are 14 residues in the CDR3. Germline V CDR1 and CDR2: LGHNA, YNFKEQ. As DNA, the CDR3 is TGTGCCAGCAGCTACGGGGGGCCGCAAGAGACCCAGTACTTC. Protein sequence: CASSYGGPQETQYF.

The rearrangement joins TRBV20-1 to TRBJ1-1; 7 positions agree with TRBD1. CDR3 size: 15 residues. Germline V gene sequence: CDR1 DFQATT, CDR2 SNEGSKA (reference sequence). J was trimmed by 2 bases and V by 4 bases; bases with no gene match: 10. Here the CDR3 DNA reads TGCAGTGCTACACGGGGACAGCCCTTAAACACTGAAGCTTTCTTT. Amino acid sequence: CSATRGQPLNTEAFF.

This chain uses TRBV6-1 with TRBJ1-3; 10 bases map to TRBD1. J gave up 1 base and V 1 base, and 1 base lay outside the gene matches. The CDR3 totals 16 residues. In germline, CDR1 is MNHNS, CDR2 SASEGT. CDR3 residues: CASSEGDRGSGNTIYF. For the CDR3, the DNA is TGTGCCAGCAGTGAAGGGGACAGGGGATCTGGAAACACCATATATTTT.

V usage is TRBV12-3 or TRBV12-4 and J usage is TRBJ1-4, with no clear D. This CDR3 spans 11 amino acids. Trimming removed 2 bases at V and 8 bases at J, with 3 bases between. CDR3 loop: CASSLREKLFF. The CDR3 DNA follows: TGTGCCAGCAGTTTAAGGGAAAAACTGTTTTTT.

The CDR3: CASRLTSGGMDTQYF. Written as DNA, the CDR3 is TGCGCCAGCAGATTGACTAGCGGGGGGATGGATACGCAGTATTTT. V and J are TRBV4-3 and TRBJ2-3; TRBD2 agrees at 13 bases. J lost 6 bases, V lost 6 bases, and 6 bases had no gene match. Germline V gives CDR1 LGHNA, CDR2 YSLEER. The CDR3 has 15 residues.

V usage is TRBV12-3 or TRBV12-4 and J usage is TRBJ2-7, with TRBD2 matching over 13 bases. V lost 5 bases to trimming and J lost 5 bases; unmatched junction nucleotides: 9. The CDR3 loop spans 16 amino acids. The chain's CDR3 is CASSGLAGVRPNEQYF. CDR3 DNA sequence: TGTGCCAGCAGTGGACTAGCGGGGGTTCGTCCCAACGAGCAGTACTTC.

The gene calls are TRBV28 and TRBJ2-2; 12 positions match TRBD2. Trimming took 6 bases from V and 2 from J; bases not matched to a gene: 4. The CDR3 length is 16 residues. Per the germline V gene, CDR1 is MDHEN and CDR2 is SYDVKM. The CDR3 is CASRTSGGYNTGELFF. DNA for the CDR3: TGTGCCAGCAGGACTAGCGGGGGATATAACACCGGGGAGCTGTTTTTT.

This clonotype was counted between two and nine times. J is TRBJ1-5 and V is TRBV20-1, with D unresolved. This CDR3 contains 13 residues. The germline gives CDR1 DFQATT, CDR2 SNEGSKA (reference sequence). V lost 0 bases, J lost 0 bases, and 3 bases lay in between. For the CDR3, the DNA is TGCAGTGCTAGAGAGTATAGCAATCAGCCCCAGCATTTT. Amino acids: CSAREYSNQPQHF.

The rearrangement uses TRBV27 and TRBJ1-1; no clear D. CDR3 length: 13 amino acids. CDR1 and CDR2 from the germline V gene are MNHEY and SMNVEV (reference sequence). The V end lost 5 bases, the J end lost 4 bases, and 11 bases lay between the germline ends. The CDR3 sequence is CASSALGGTEAFF. The CDR3 coding sequence is TGTGCCAGCAGTGCCCTGGGAGGCACTGAAGCTTTCTTT.

The genes are TRBV29-1 and TRBJ1-2; D not certain. Deletions cut 6 bases from V and 3 bases from J, with 11 bases between. Germline V gene data show CDR1 as SQVTM and CDR2 as ANQGSEA. The CDR3 extends over 12 amino acids. The CDR3 loop reads CSVAGGHYGYTF. CDR3 nucleotides: TGCAGCGTGGCGGGTGGCCACTATGGCTACACCTTC.

The chain links TRBV20-1 to TRBJ2-3; D is ambiguous. V was cut by 4 bases and J by 5 bases, with 22 bases left in between. The germline V gene encodes CDR1 DFQATT and CDR2 SNEGSKA (reference sequence). The CDR3 totals 16 residues. The CDR3 DNA follows: TGCAGTGCTATAGACCGGCCCACCTTGGCGGTAGATACGCAGTATTTT. Its translation is CSAIDRPTLAVDTQYF.

V gene TRBV24-1 combines with J gene TRBJ2-7; D call uncertain. The CDR3 is 12 amino acids. V was clipped by 2 bases and J by 4 bases, with 5 bases between them. The germline V gene has CDR1 KGHDR and CDR2 SFDVKD. CDR3 nucleotides: TGTGCCACCAGTGATTCCCGGTACGAGCAGTACTTC. Its protein is CATSDSRYEQYF.

This clonotype was observed a few times. The V call is TRBV7-2, the J call TRBJ2-5, with 9 positions matching TRBD1. V was pared by 1 base and J by 4 bases, with 4 bases of the junction left unmatched. The CDR3 has 15 amino acids. Germline V gives CDR1 SGHTA, CDR2 FQGNSA. The CDR3 region is CASSLGGQGAETQYF. CDR3 DNA: TGTGCCAGCAGCTTAGGGGGACAGGGTGCAGAGACCCAGTACTTC.

The chain is built from TRBV6-2 or TRBV6-3 and TRBJ1-1, with a weak D call TRBD1 (5 bases). This CDR3 has 14 residues. V gave up 2 bases and J gave up 3 bases, with 10 bases separating them. Germline CDR1 is MNHEY and CDR2 is SVGEGT. The CDR3 reads CASSYRDRDTEAFF. CDR3 coding DNA: TGTGCCAGCAGTTACAGAGACAGAGACACTGAAGCTTTCTTT.

V and J are TRBV7-2 and TRBJ2-1, with D maybe TRBD1 (6 bases). V lost 1 base to trimming and J lost 4 bases, with 8 bases between them. Per germline, CDR1 SGHTA and CDR2 FQGNSA. The length of the CDR3 is 14 residues. The CDR3 DNA reads TGTGCCAGCAGCTTAGGGGGGCTGTACAATGAGCAGTTCTTC. Translating gives CASSLGGLYNEQFF.

The chain carries TRBV25-1 and TRBJ1-2; D gene ambiguous. The germline V and J ends were trimmed by 4 bases and 6 bases, with 12 bases remaining between them. The CDR3 runs to 13 residues. CDR1 and CDR2 from the germline V gene are MGHDK and SYGVNS. The CDR3 DNA reads as TGTGCCAGCAGTGTAGCCGGAGCCGATGGCTACACCTTC. Its protein is CASSVAGADGYTF.

This clonotype was seen only a few times. The chain carries TRBV6-2 or TRBV6-3 and TRBJ1-1, with D unclear. The germline V gene encodes CDR1 MNHEY and CDR2 SVGEGT. The CDR3 sequence is 14 residues long. Trimming cost V 4 bases and J 0 bases, with 9 bases left between them. CDR3 region: CASSFRAVNTEAFF. DNA of the CDR3: TGTGCCAGCAGTTTCCGGGCCGTGAACACTGAAGCTTTCTTT.

The chain combines TRBV7-3 with TRBJ1-5; TRBD1 might be the D (6 bases). The CDR3 runs 16 residues. Between the trimmed V and J ends, which lost 5 bases and 1 base, there was a span of 15 bases. The germline gives CDR1 SGHTA, CDR2 FQGTGA. The CDR3 DNA reads as TGTGCCAGCAGCCTCCGGGGGACATGGAGCAATCAGCCCCAGCATTTT. Its protein product is CASSLRGTWSNQPQHF.

The chain joins TRBV12-3 or TRBV12-4 to TRBJ2-1; possibly TRBD2 for D (5 bases). CDR3 length: 12 amino acids. The V gene lost 4 bases and the J gene lost 9 bases, with 10 bases spanning the gap. The CDR3 bases are TGTGCCAGCAGTTCGGGGATTCTTGAGCAGTTCTTC. Translation gives CASSSGILEQFF.

In this sample, this clonotype turned up a few times. The chain carries TRBV24-1 and TRBJ1-3; no clear D gene. Trimming took off 4 bases at V and 10 bases at J, with 7 bases between the two ends. This CDR3 has 11 residues. The V gene's germline CDR1 is KGHDR and CDR2 SFDVKD. In DNA form, the CDR3 reads TGTGCCACCAGTGACGGTGGGACCATATATTTT. Its protein is CATSDGGTIYF.

V usage is TRBV14 and J usage is TRBJ2-3; no firm D call. V was clipped by 4 bases and J by 6 bases, with 8 bases between them. The germline V gene has CDR1 SGHDN and CDR2 FVKESK. The CDR3 is made up of 12 amino acids. The CDR3, as DNA: TGTGCCAGCAGCCCTATGGAGGATACGCAGTATTTT. Protein: CASSPMEDTQYF. Using reference TRBV14 and TRBJ2-3 for the parts outside the CDR3, the full variable domain is EAGVTQFPSHSVIEKGQTVTLRCDPISGHDNLYWYRRVMGKEIKFLLHFVKESKQDESGMPNNRFLAERTGGTYSTLKVQPAELEDSGVYFCASSPMEDTQYFGPGTRLTVL.

This clonotype was picked up a small number of times. The rearrangement uses TRBV12-3 or TRBV12-4 and TRBJ2-1; 7 nucleotides match TRBD1. The CDR3 consists of 14 residues. The V gene end was trimmed by 7 bases and the J gene end by 8 bases; junction bases not matched to a gene: 11. The CDR3 is CASKGAARGYEQFF. In DNA, the CDR3 is TGTGCCAGCAAGGGGGCAGCCCGGGGCTATGAGCAGTTCTTC.